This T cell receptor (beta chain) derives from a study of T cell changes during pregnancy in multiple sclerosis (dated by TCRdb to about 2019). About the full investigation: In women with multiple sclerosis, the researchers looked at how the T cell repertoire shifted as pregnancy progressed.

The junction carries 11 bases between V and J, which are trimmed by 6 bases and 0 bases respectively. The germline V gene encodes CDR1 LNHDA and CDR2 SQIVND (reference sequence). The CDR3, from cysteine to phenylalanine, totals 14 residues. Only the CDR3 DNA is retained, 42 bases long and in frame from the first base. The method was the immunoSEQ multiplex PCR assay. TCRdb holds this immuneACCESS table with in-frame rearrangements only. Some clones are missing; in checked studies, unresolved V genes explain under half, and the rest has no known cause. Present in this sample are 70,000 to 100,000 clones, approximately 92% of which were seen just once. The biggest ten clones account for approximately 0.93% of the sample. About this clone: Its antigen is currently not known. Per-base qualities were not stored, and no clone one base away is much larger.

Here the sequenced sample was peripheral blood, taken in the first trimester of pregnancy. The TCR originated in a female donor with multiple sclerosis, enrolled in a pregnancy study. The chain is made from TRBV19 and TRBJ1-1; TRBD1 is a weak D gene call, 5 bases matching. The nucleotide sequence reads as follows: TGTGCCAGTAGCCTTACAGGACTGAACACTGAAGCTTTCTTT. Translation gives CASSLTGLNTEAFF.